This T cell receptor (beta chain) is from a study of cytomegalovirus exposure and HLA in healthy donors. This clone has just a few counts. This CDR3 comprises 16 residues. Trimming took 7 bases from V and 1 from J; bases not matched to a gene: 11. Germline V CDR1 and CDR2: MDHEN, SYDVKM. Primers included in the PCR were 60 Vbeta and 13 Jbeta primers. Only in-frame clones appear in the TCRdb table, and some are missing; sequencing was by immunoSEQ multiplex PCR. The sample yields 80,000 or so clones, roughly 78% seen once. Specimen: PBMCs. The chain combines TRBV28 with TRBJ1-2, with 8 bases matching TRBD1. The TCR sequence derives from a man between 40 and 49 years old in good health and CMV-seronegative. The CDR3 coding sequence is TGTGCCAGCAACCCCGCGGGGACAGGTGATAACTATGGCTACACCTTC. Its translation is CASNPAGTGDNYGYTF.